These 30 T cell receptor beta chains originate from one sample sequenced in a study of Graves' ophthalmopathy and Graves' hyperthyroidism. CDR3 regions of TCR beta were amplified from RNA transcripts. Second-round multiplex PCR followed a first-round RT-PCR using HTBI primers. TCRdb independently ran MiXCR on the multiplex PCR reads; one entry per CDR3 protein. The sample records 300,000 to 500,000 distinct CDR3 sequences, roughly 14% being singletons. Sequencing input: peripheral blood. All receptors come from a young woman with stable Graves' hyperthyroidism.

This clonotype was detected ten times or more. The gene calls are TRBV12-3 or TRBV12-4 and TRBJ2-7, with unresolved D. Trimming removed 1 base at V and 2 bases at J, with 12 bases between. This CDR3 has 15 amino acids. The CDR3 bases are TGTGCCAGCAGTTTAGGTGGACGGTGGACCTACGAGCAGTACTTC. Translation: CASSLGGRWTYEQYF.

The sample holds many counts of this clonotype. The chain has TRBV12-3 or TRBV12-4 and TRBJ1-2; TRBD1 matches at 7 bases. This CDR3 is built from 13 residues. V was clipped by 6 bases and J by 8 bases; unmatched bases: 9. The CDR3 loop is CASSLNTGDGYTF. CDR3 DNA sequence: TGTGCCAGCAGCTTGAATACAGGGGACGGCTACACCTTC.

In its sample, this clonotype was seen many times. This chain joins TRBV19 and TRBJ1-1, with D maybe TRBD1 (5 bases). The V end was cut by 6 bases, the J end by 1 base, with 12 bases between. Germline loops: CDR1 LNHDA, CDR2 SQIVND (reference sequence). The CDR3 consists of 14 residues. In nucleotides, the CDR3 is TGTGCCAGTAGATCGGGGCGATCGAACACTGAAGCTTTCTTT. Protein sequence: CASRSGRSNTEAFF.

This clonotype was counted at least ten times. The CDR3 nucleotides read TGTGCCAGCAGTTACGGGCAGCAAGAGACCCAGTACTTC. Amino acid sequence: CASSYGQQETQYF. V gene TRBV6-2 or TRBV6-3 combines with J gene TRBJ2-5; D unclear. The CDR3 is made up of 13 amino acids. Germline CDR1 reads MNHEY; CDR2 reads SVGEGT. The V and J ends lost 2 bases and 2 bases respectively, with 6 bases between them.

This clonotype was recorded many times. The chain uses TRBV10-1 and TRBJ1-1; D may be TRBD1 (5 bases). Germline V gene sequence: CDR1 WNHNN, CDR2 SYGVQD (reference sequence). The CDR3 extends over 13 amino acids. Trimming left V 5 bases short and J 6 bases short, with 13 bases between. The CDR3 region is CASSTGGRPEAFF. CDR3 nucleotides: TGCGCCAGCAGTACCGGGGGTCGCCCTGAAGCTTTCTTT.

Comment on this clonotype: A read error is possible here, since a much larger clone lies one base away. The chain carries TRBV28 and TRBJ1-5, with TRBD1 as a possible D gene (6 bases). Trimming took off 10 bases at V and 11 bases at J, with 15 bases between the two ends. In germline, CDR1 is MDHEN, CDR2 SYDVKM. This CDR3 contains 11 residues. The DNA of the CDR3 is TGTGCCATCCATCGGGGGCTGGCCCAGCATTTT. This sequence encodes CAIHRGLAQHF.

V is TRBV27 and J is TRBJ2-7; 7 nucleotides match TRBD1. CDR3 length: 11 amino acids. Trimming took 8 bases from V and 6 from J; bases not matched to a gene: 4. CDR1 is MNHEY and CDR2 is SMNVEV in the germline V gene (reference sequence). The CDR3 coding sequence is TGTGCCAGCGCAACAGGGGTCGAGCAGTACTTC. Translated: CASATGVEQYF.

This clonotype came up many times. The chain recombines TRBV5-1 with TRBJ2-2; D is perhaps TRBD1 or TRBD2 (5 bases each). The CDR3 extends over 16 amino acids. V dropped 4 bases and J dropped 3 bases, with 16 bases sitting between them. Germline-derived CDR1 and CDR2 are SGHRS and YFSETQ. In DNA form, the CDR3 reads TGCGCCAGCAGCGTAGGACAACGGGGAGACACCGGGGAGCTGTTTTTT. Protein sequence: CASSVGQRGDTGELFF.

This clonotype was detected ten times or more. The chain has TRBV12-3 or TRBV12-4 and TRBJ2-2; TRBD1 aligns across 7 bases. V shed 6 bases and J 0 bases; nucleotides not matched to a gene: 7. The CDR3 covers 16 residues. The CDR3 nucleotides read TGTGCCAGCAGCCCCGACAGGGTATCGAACACCGGGGAGCTGTTTTTT. Translated: CASSPDRVSNTGELFF.

This clonotype was recorded many times. The rearrangement uses TRBV29-1 and TRBJ1-6; D is unresolved. CDR3 length: 12 amino acids. The germline V gene has CDR1 SQVTM and CDR2 ANQGSEA. V lost 4 bases and J lost 7, with 8 bases in between. CDR3 in DNA: TGCAGCGTTGCGGAGGTAAATTCACCCCTCCACTTT. Protein sequence: CSVAEVNSPLHF.

This clonotype has a count of ten or more. The chain combines TRBV19 with TRBJ2-5, with D unresolved. CDR3 length equals 14 residues. V was clipped by 7 bases and J by 2 bases, with 14 bases between them. The germline gives CDR1 LNHDA, CDR2 SQIVND (reference sequence). CDR3 nucleotide sequence: TGTGCCAGTAAGCAGGCGAGTTATCAAGAGACCCAGTACTTC. Translation gives CASKQASYQETQYF.

The CDR3 region is CASSVGGIGPAEQYF. The CDR3 coding sequence is TGTGCCAGCAGCGTAGGGGGAATAGGGCCCGCCGAGCAGTACTTC. V gene TRBV9 combines with J gene TRBJ2-7; no clear D. The length of the CDR3 is 15 residues. Germline assignment: CDR1 SGDLS and CDR2 YYNGEE. V was shortened by 0 bases and J by 6 bases, with 16 bases between the two germline ends.

This clonotype was seen ten or more times. This rearrangement joins TRBV7-8 to TRBJ1-1; D gene unclear. Trimming took off 5 bases at V and 4 bases at J, with 14 bases between the two ends. Germline CDR1 is SGHVS and CDR2 is FQNEAQ. This CDR3 comprises 14 residues. CDR3 amino acids: CASSHRSEFTEAFF. Here the CDR3 DNA reads TGTGCCAGCAGCCATCGCAGCGAATTCACTGAAGCTTTCTTT.

Points on this clonotype: The conserved phenylalanine or tryptophan normally closing the CDR3 is absent here, so this likely arose from a read error. The V call is TRBV9, the J call TRBJ1-1; D gene unclear. The CDR3 totals 17 residues. Germline CDR1 SGDLS, CDR2 YYNGEE. Trimming left V 0 bases short and J 2 bases short, with 17 bases between. Here the CDR3 DNA reads TGTGCCAGCAGCGTAGTTGACCCCAAAGGGTCAAACACTGAAGCTTTCTTG. Residues: CASSVVDPKGSNTEAFL.

This clonotype was detected ten times or more. V is TRBV10-3 and J is TRBJ1-1; D not resolved. Trimming took off 3 bases at V and 1 base at J, with 12 bases between the two ends. The CDR3 has 15 amino acids. The germline gives CDR1 ENHRY, CDR2 SYGVKD. The CDR3 spells CAISEGGSKNTEAFF. CDR3 coding DNA: TGTGCCATCAGTGAAGGCGGTTCGAAGAACACTGAAGCTTTCTTT.

This clonotype was detected ten times or more. The chain carries TRBV11-2 and TRBJ1-2; D might be TRBD1 (6 bases). The CDR3 extends over 13 amino acids. V lost 5 bases and J 7 bases, leaving 14 bases between the germline ends. Per germline, CDR1 SGHAT and CDR2 FQNNGV. The CDR3 spells CASSQRTVGGYTF. In DNA form, the CDR3 reads TGTGCCAGCAGCCAGAGGACAGTAGGTGGCTACACCTTC.

This clonotype showed up just once. The V call is TRBV12-3 or TRBV12-4, the J call TRBJ1-1, with D unclear. The V end lost 3 bases, the J end lost 7 bases, and 6 bases lay between the germline ends. This CDR3 comprises 11 residues. As DNA, the CDR3 is TGTGCCAGCAGTTTTTTGGATGAAGCTTTCTTT. Protein sequence: CASSFLDEAFF.

This clonotype has at least ten counts. J is TRBJ1-2 and V is TRBV2; the D gene is possibly TRBD1 (5 bases). CDR1 is SNHLY and CDR2 is FYNNEI in the germline V gene. This CDR3 region has 14 residues. The V and J ends lost 4 bases and 4 bases respectively, with 13 bases between them. Here the CDR3 DNA reads TGTGCCAGCAGTGTGCTAGCAGGGAGCTATGGCTACACCTTC. Translating it yields CASSVLAGSYGYTF.

This clonotype has a count of ten or more. The J gene is TRBJ2-7, the V gene TRBV10-1; D remains unclear. CDR1 WNHNN and CDR2 SYGVQD come from the germline V gene (reference sequence). V dropped 2 bases and J dropped 7 bases, with 15 bases sitting between them. The CDR3 runs to 14 residues. CDR3 sequence (DNA): TGCGCCAGCAGTGAGCGCACTGGACCCTGGGAGCAGTACTTC. This codes for CASSERTGPWEQYF.

This clonotype was seen a handful of times. V and J are TRBV12-3 or TRBV12-4 and TRBJ2-2; the match to TRBD1 covers 7 bases. The CDR3 covers 15 residues. The V segment lost 6 bases and the J segment 2 bases; nucleotides outside the gene matches: 6. CDR3 DNA sequence: TGTGCCAGCAGCACCGGGACAGTTAACACCGGGGAGCTGTTTTTT. It is translated as CASSTGTVNTGELFF.

This clonotype was detected ten times or more. This chain joins TRBV2 and TRBJ2-1; no clear D. The V gene's germline CDR1 is SNHLY and CDR2 FYNNEI. Trimming took 8 bases from V and 3 from J, leaving 5 bases between them. The CDR3 covers 11 residues. In DNA form, the CDR3 reads TGTGCCAGCGATATCTACAATGAGCAGTTCTTC. It codes for CASDIYNEQFF.

This rearrangement joins TRBV5-1 to TRBJ1-1; D is unresolved. The CDR3 has 13 residues. In germline, CDR1 is SGHRS, CDR2 YFSETQ. The ends were cut back, 6 bases at V and 6 bases at J, with 15 bases in the middle. CDR3 nucleotide sequence: TGCGCCAGCAATACCGGGCCCGGGGCTGAAGCTTTCTTT. This encodes CASNTGPGAEAFF.

This clonotype was seen repeatedly, ten times or more. CDR3 sequence reads: CASRRTGGEGYTF. The CDR3 nucleotides read TGTGCCAGCAGGAGGACAGGGGGGGAAGGCTACACCTTC. The rearrangement links TRBV2 to TRBJ1-2; TRBD1 aligns across 10 bases. The germline gives CDR1 SNHLY, CDR2 FYNNEI. The V gene end was trimmed by 6 bases and the J gene end by 8 bases; junction bases not matched to a gene: 6. CDR3 length: 13 amino acids.

This clonotype has at least ten counts. The rearrangement links TRBV9 to TRBJ2-5; D ambiguous. The CDR3 is 13 amino acids. Germline V lookup: CDR1 SGDLS, CDR2 YYNGEE. Trimming shortened V by 3 bases and J by 5 bases, and 11 bases separated the two germline ends. The CDR3: CASSAGGAETQYF. The CDR3 nucleotides read TGTGCCAGCAGCGCTGGTGGAGCGGAGACCCAGTACTTC.

This clonotype was seen many times. V is TRBV6-4 and J is TRBJ2-7, with D tentatively TRBD2 (5 bases). V was shortened by 5 bases and J by 7 bases, with 30 bases between the two germline ends. Germline CDR1 is MRHNA and CDR2 is SNTAGT. The CDR3 contains 18 residues. The CDR3, as DNA: TGTGCCAGCAGTCGACCTCCCCGGACTGGCCCTAAACTGGGGGAGCAGTACTTC. This encodes CASSRPPRTGPKLGEQYF.

This clonotype has ten or more counts. This chain links TRBV12-3 or TRBV12-4 with TRBJ2-7; a weak D match, TRBD1 (6 bases). This CDR3 is 15 amino acids long. Trimming left V 5 bases short and J 6 bases short, with 20 bases between. The CDR3 DNA reads TGTGCCAGCAGTCACGGGACAATGCCTAAAGTCGAGCAGTACTTC. Translating gives CASSHGTMPKVEQYF.

This clonotype was seen at least ten times. This sequence joins TRBV5-1 and TRBJ2-7; the match to TRBD1 covers 8 bases. CDR1 is SGHRS and CDR2 is YFSETQ in the germline V gene. The CDR3 spans 15 residues. The trim removed 2 bases at V and 2 bases at J, leaving 6 bases unmatched. The CDR3, as DNA: TGCGCCAGCAGCTTCACAGGGGGAACTACCTACGAGCAGTACTTC. Amino acid sequence: CASSFTGGTTYEQYF.

This clonotype was seen ten or more times. The V call is TRBV6-1, the J call TRBJ2-3; D is possibly TRBD1 (5 bases). Trimming pared 6 bases from V and 0 bases from J, leaving 16 bases between. This CDR3 comprises 16 residues. Germline CDR1 MNHNS, CDR2 SASEGT. This chain's CDR3 is CASSPAAGPSTDTQYF. CDR3 bases: TGTGCCAGCAGCCCGGCGGCAGGGCCTAGCACAGATACGCAGTATTTT.

This clonotype was picked up many times. The V gene is TRBV7-3, the J gene TRBJ1-6, with 8 bases fitting TRBD1. Looked up from germline, CDR1 is SGHTA and CDR2 is FQGTGA. Trimming took 2 bases from V and 7 from J; bases not matched to a gene: 4. The CDR3 covers 15 residues. In DNA, the CDR3 is TGTGCCAGCAGCTTACAGGACAGGGCCAATTCACCCCTCCACTTT. It yields the protein CASSLQDRANSPLHF.

This clonotype was detected a few times. The V call is TRBV10-3, the J call TRBJ2-5, with D maybe TRBD2 (5 bases). The CDR3 spans 14 residues. Trimming removed 8 bases at V and 1 base at J, with 14 bases between. Germline V gene lookup returns CDR1 ENHRY and CDR2 SYGVKD. The CDR3 spells CAIRRESGQETQYF. For the CDR3, the DNA is TGTGCCATCCGCCGAGAGAGCGGCCAAGAGACCCAGTACTTC.